The clone carrying this TCR beta chain occurred many times. V lost 0 bases, J lost 5 bases, and 9 bases stayed unmatched. Germline V CDR1 and CDR2: DFQATT, SNEGSKA (reference sequence). The CDR3 totals 15 residues. These data come from a study of T cells in Graves' hyperthyroidism and ophthalmopathy. As for the study in general: Before any treatment, at initial diagnosis, peripheral blood was collected.

Authors of the study amplified TCR beta CDR3 regions from RNA transcripts. In the first-round RT-PCR of the TCR CDR3, the HTBI primer set was used. TCRdb reprocessed the multiplex PCR reads via MiXCR and lists one record per CDR3 protein. The table shows about 400,000 distinct CDR3 sequences, with under 15% occurring only once. The receptor was isolated from a woman aged 30 to 39 with Graves' hyperthyroidism. The chain combines TRBV20-1 with TRBJ1-2; 7 bases map to TRBD1. The sequencing sample was made of blood. As DNA, the CDR3 is TGCAGTGCTAGAGATAGACAGGGAGCCCCTTATGGCTACACCTTC. As protein: CSARDRQGAPYGYTF.